In its sample, the clone carrying this TCR beta chain was seen many times. Its specificity is not known. The data originate from a study of T cells in Graves' hyperthyroidism and ophthalmopathy. Study-wide results and caveats: Clonotypes that were expanded in thyroid above 0.001 mostly appeared in blood too. Model output signaled ophthalmopathy a median approximately 6 months ahead of onset. The authors' 13 V-J model separated ophthalmopathy from stable hyperthyroidism.

PBMCs were obtained from about 10 ml fresh peripheral blood. The V end was cut by 5 bases, the J end by 1 base, with 10 bases between. The CDR3 runs 14 residues. Germline V lookup: CDR1 SNHLY, CDR2 FYNNEI. Amplified TCR beta CDR3 regions came from RNA transcripts. The TCR CDR3 first-round RT-PCR relied on the HTBI primer set. TCRdb re-derived calls from the multiplex PCR reads in MiXCR, one entry per CDR3 protein. The sample shows 360,000 or so distinct CDR3 sequences, about 20% of them seen only once. The sequencing input was blood. The V gene is TRBV2, the J gene TRBJ2-3; perhaps TRBD2 as D (6 bases). This clonotype originated in a woman under 30 with Graves' hyperthyroidism. CDR3 coding DNA: TGTGCCAGCAGTTACGAGCGGGGCACAGATACGCAGTATTTT. This gives the protein CASSYERGTDTQYF.